Listed below are T cell receptor beta chains from one sample, sequenced in a study of blood T cell repertoires in COVID-19. Profiling relied on immunoSEQ multiplex PCR, and the TCRdb table lists in-frame clones only, not all of them. The sample holds 280,000 or so clones; over 75% are singletons and the top ten take about 8.6%. Sequencing input: peripheral blood. The origin of the receptors is a man between 18 and 29 years old with active or convalescent COVID-19. The CDR3 runs from the conserved cysteine through the conserved F or W. D genes are given only for firm matches. Not all rows give a size; the values are once, few, many and, for expanded clones, a class.

TRBJ2-7,TRBD2,TRBV27,14,NA,CASSLYGGAYEQYF,TGTGCCAGCAGTTTATACGGGGGGGCATACGAGCAGTACTTC
TRBJ2-1,TRBD2,TRBV5-1,15,NA,CASSSSSGWSNEQFF,TGCGCCAGCAGCTCTTCTAGCGGCTGGTCCAATGAGCAGTTCTTC
TRBJ2-7,TRBD2,TRBV6-1,18,NA,CASSDHGLAGGPSYEQYF,TGTGCCAGCAGTGATCACGGACTAGCGGGGGGCCCCTCCTACGAGCAGTACTTC
TRBJ2-7,TRBD1,TRBV5-1,15,NA,CASSLTGQVPYEQYF,TGCGCCAGCAGCTTAACGGGACAGGTTCCCTACGAGCAGTACTTC
TRBJ1-1,NA,TRBV15,12,NA,CATSRDVTEAFF,TGTGCCACCAGCAGAGATGTAACTGAAGCTTTCTTT
TRBJ1-5,NA,TRBV7-2,16,NA,CASSLHMGAPSSPQHF,TGTGCCAGCAGCCTACATATGGGAGCCCCCAGCTCGCCCCAGCATTTT
TRBJ2-7,TRBD1,TRBV6-5,13,NA,CASTHRGLNEQYF,TGTGCCAGCACTCACAGGGGGCTAAACGAGCAGTACTTC
TRBJ1-2,NA,TRBV9,14,once,CASSVDHSPYGYTF,TGTGCCAGCAGCGTAGATCACAGTCCGTATGGCTACACCTTC
TRBJ2-2,TRBD1,TRBV25-1,18,NA,CASSEVLPGQLNTGELFF,TGTGCCAGCAGTGAAGTTCTCCCGGGACAGCTAAACACCGGGGAGCTGTTTTTT
TRBJ1-1,NA,TRBV4-1,14,once,CASSQVPGGTEAFF,TGCGCCAGCAGCCAAGTCCCCGGGGGCACTGAAGCTTTCTTT
TRBJ2-2,NA,TRBV6-2/TRBV6-3,17,NA,CASSFTLRPRGTGELFF,TGTGCCAGCAGTTTTACCTTGAGGCCCCGTGGGACCGGGGAGCTGTTTTTT
TRBJ1-6,NA,TRBV9,13,NA,CASSVERNSPLHF,TGTGCCAGCAGCGTAGAGAGGAATTCACCCCTCCACTTT
TRBJ2-3,NA,TRBV14,16,NA,CASSLTLASRTDTQYF,TGTGCCAGCAGCCTAACCCTAGCGAGCCGCACAGATACGCAGTATTTT
TRBJ2-7,NA,TRBV25-1,17,NA,CASSEQGIGATNYEQYF,TGTGCCAGCAGTGAACAGGGAATAGGCGCTACGAACTACGAGCAGTACTTC
TRBJ1-4,TRBD1,TRBV27,16,NA,CASSLFGDRTNEKLFF,TGTGCCAGCAGTTTATTTGGGGACAGAACTAATGAAAAACTGTTTTTT
TRBJ1-5,NA,TRBV19,14,NA,CASRRGSPYQPQHF,TGTGCCAGTAGACGGGGGTCCCCCTATCAGCCCCAGCATTTT
TRBJ1-2,TRBD1,TRBV19,14,NA,CASSINRGPYGYTF,TGTGCCAGTAGTATCAACAGGGGGCCCTATGGCTACACCTTC
TRBJ2-3,TRBD2,TRBV4-1,15,NA,CASSQVAGGRDTQYF,TGCGCCAGCAGCCAAGTAGCGGGGGGGCGAGATACGCAGTATTTT
TRBJ1-5,TRBD1,TRBV27,16,NA,CASSLWGQGVDQPQHF,TGTGCCAGCAGTTTATGGGGACAGGGAGTGGATCAGCCCCAGCATTTT
TRBJ2-7,TRBD1,TRBV27,15,NA,CASSLSVQGANEQYF,TGTGCCAGCAGTTTATCGGTTCAGGGGGCCAACGAGCAGTACTTC
TRBJ2-2,NA,TRBV1,16,NA,CTSSQDLLAGFGELFF,TGCACCAGCAGCCAAGACTTGCTAGCGGGGTTCGGGGAGCTGTTTTTT
TRBJ1-6,NA,TRBV10-3,14,NA,CAISEGGANSPLHF,TGTGCCATCAGTGAGGGGGGGGCCAATTCACCCCTCCACTTT
TRBJ1-1,NA,TRBV19,14,NA,CASTKLGGFGEAFF,TGTGCCAGTACCAAATTGGGGGGGTTCGGTGAAGCTTTCTTT
TRBJ1-2,NA,TRBV6-5,14,NA,CASSNDGGVNGYTF,TGTGCCAGCAGCAACGATGGGGGGGTTAATGGCTACACCTTC
TRBJ2-3,TRBD2,TRBV7-9,16,once,CASSRTSGGVTDTQYF,TGTGCCAGCAGCCGAACTAGCGGGGGGGTCACAGATACGCAGTATTTT
TRBJ2-2,TRBD2,TRBV7-8,16,NA,CASSTGLAGVTGELFF,TGTGCCAGCAGCACGGGACTAGCGGGGGTTACCGGGGAGCTGTTTTTT
TRBJ2-2,NA,TRBV5-6,13,NA,CASSLLLTGELFF,TGTGCCAGCAGCTTGCTTCTCACCGGGGAGCTGTTTTTT
TRBJ2-1,NA,TRBV25-1,12,NA,CASSDYAGEQFF,TGTGCCAGCAGTGACTACGCTGGTGAGCAGTTCTTC
TRBJ2-3,NA,TRBV7-2,15,NA,CASSLRDSLHDTQYF,TGTGCCAGCAGCCTTAGGGACTCCCTCCATGATACGCAGTATTTT
TRBJ1-4,TRBD1,TRBV3-1/TRBV3-2,15,NA,CASSQGGTGVEKLFF,TGTGCCAGCAGCCAAGGAGGGACAGGGGTTGAAAAACTGTTTTTT
TRBJ1-4,TRBD1,TRBV2,14,NA,CASSGQGAMEKLFF,TGTGCCAGCAGCGGACAGGGGGCTATGGAAAAACTGTTTTTT
TRBJ2-5,NA,TRBV6-5,13,NA,CASSYTLGGAKYF,TGTGCCAGCAGTTATACGTTAGGTGGGGCCAAGTACTTC
TRBJ2-2,NA,TRBV7-3,14,NA,CASSSGTNTGELFF,TGTGCCAGCAGCTCCGGGACGAACACCGGGGAGCTGTTTTTT
TRBJ1-1,NA,TRBV4-1,15,NA,CASSQETGSGTEAFF,TGCGCCAGCAGCCAGGAAACAGGGAGCGGCACTGAAGCTTTCTTT
TRBJ1-1,TRBD1,TRBV12-3/TRBV12-4,13,NA,CANRDSMNTEAFF,TGTGCCAACCGGGACAGCATGAACACTGAAGCTTTCTTT
TRBJ1-2,TRBD1,TRBV12-3/TRBV12-4,13,NA,CASRGGTNYGYTF,TGTGCCAGCAGAGGGGGCACTAACTATGGCTACACCTTC
TRBJ2-7,NA,TRBV27,14,NA,CASSLLVGPYEQYF,TGTGCCAGCAGTTTATTGGTGGGGCCATACGAGCAGTACTTC
TRBJ1-2,NA,TRBV5-5,13,NA,CASSLGNRGGYTF,TGTGCCAGCAGCTTGGGAAATCGCGGTGGCTACACCTTC
TRBJ1-2,NA,TRBV13,13,NA,CASSLRENYGYTF,TGTGCCAGCAGCTTGAGAGAAAACTATGGCTACACCTTC
TRBJ1-2,NA,TRBV7-9,17,NA,CASSSGVMGDGSYGYTF,TGTGCCAGCAGCTCAGGGGTTATGGGGGACGGATCATATGGCTACACCTTC
TRBJ2-6,TRBD2,TRBV5-4,17,NA,CASSWVTSRSGANVLTF,TGTGCCAGCAGCTGGGTGACTAGCCGCTCTGGGGCCAACGTCCTGACTTTC
TRBJ1-6,TRBD1,TRBV6-2/TRBV6-3,18,NA,CASSYGQGATIGRSPLHF,TGTGCCAGCAGTTACGGTCAGGGGGCGACTATCGGGCGTTCACCCCTCCACTTT
TRBJ1-6,NA,TRBV6-5,14,NA,CASSYRGNNSPLHF,TGTGCCAGCAGTTACAGGGGAAATAATTCACCCCTCCACTTT
TRBJ2-3,TRBD1,TRBV6-5,14,NA,CASSRTGITDTQYF,TGTGCCAGCTCCCGGACAGGGATCACAGATACGCAGTATTTT
TRBJ1-1,TRBD1,TRBV6-5,14,few,CASRRQGEGTEAFF,TGTGCCAGCAGAAGACAGGGGGAGGGCACTGAAGCTTTCTTT
TRBJ1-1,NA,TRBV19,15,once,CASSIDHDKNTEAFF,TGTGCCAGTAGTATAGATCATGACAAGAACACTGAAGCTTTCTTT
TRBJ1-1,TRBD1,TRBV5-4,15,once,CASSLVGTGNTEAFF,TGTGCCAGCAGCTTGGTGGGGACAGGGAACACTGAAGCTTTCTTT
TRBJ1-6,TRBD1,TRBV15,14,once,CATSRGQGNSPLHF,TGTGCCACCAGCAGAGGACAGGGGAATTCACCCCTCCACTTT
TRBJ1-4,NA,TRBV11-2,14,NA,CASSPYSSNEKLFF,TGTGCCAGCAGCCCCTATAGCTCCAATGAAAAACTGTTTTTT
TRBJ1-6,TRBD1,TRBV15,17,NA,CATSRDRGSAYGSPLHF,TGTGCCACCAGCAGAGACAGGGGGTCGGCGTATGGTTCACCCCTCCACTTT
TRBJ2-3,NA,TRBV4-1,16,NA,CASSLAGQMITDTQYF,TGCGCCAGCAGCCTCGCGGGACAGATGATCACAGATACGCAGTATTTT
TRBJ2-3,TRBD1,TRBV3-1/TRBV3-2,19,NA,CASSQDHLLGTGRSDTQYF,TGTGCCAGCAGCCAAGACCACCTGCTCGGGACAGGAAGGTCAGATACGCAGTATTTT
TRBJ2-7,TRBD1,TRBV9,14,few,CASSETGGKYEQYF,TGTGCCAGCAGTGAGACAGGGGGCAAGTACGAGCAGTACTTC
TRBJ2-5,NA,TRBV7-8,16,once,CASSLGGGAGQETQYF,TGTGCCAGCAGCCTAGGAGGGGGGGCCGGTCAAGAGACCCAGTACTTC
TRBJ1-2,NA,TRBV4-1,15,NA,CASSQGDTRGYGYTF,TGCGCCAGCAGCCAGGGGGACACAAGGGGCTATGGCTACACCTTC
TRBJ1-5,NA,TRBV6-2/TRBV6-3,14,NA,CASSKTGPNQPQHF,TGTGCCAGCAGCAAGACAGGTCCCAATCAGCCCCAGCATTTT
TRBJ2-7,TRBD1,TRBV6-5,14,few,CASRSHRGLYEQYF,TGTGCCAGCAGAAGCCACAGGGGGCTCTACGAGCAGTACTTC
TRBJ2-1,NA,TRBV19,12,NA,CASSRAYGEQFF,TGTGCCAGTAGTCGTGCATACGGTGAGCAGTTCTTC
TRBJ2-7,NA,TRBV27,14,NA,CASSSSGVAYEQYF,TGTGCCAGCAGTTCGTCAGGGGTGGCCTACGAGCAGTACTTC
TRBJ2-2,NA,TRBV12-3/TRBV12-4,12,once,CASSLNTGELFF,TGTGCCAGCAGTCTGAACACCGGGGAGCTGTTTTTT